The sequence of this TCR beta chain was determined in a study of beta chain features in type 1 diabetes. Study-wide findings and caveats: Shorter templates might be favored by PCR, and equally so in patients and in controls.

The length of the CDR3 is 15 residues. Looked up from germline, CDR1 is SGHNT and CDR2 is YYREEE (reference sequence). Trimming stripped 2 bases from V and 7 bases from J, with 16 bases between. This clone was observed a few times. The antigen remains unidentified. The authors reverse transcribed all of the isolated RNA, so sequencing captured expressed TCRB transcripts. An average of about 3.5 million reads was obtained for naive, central memory and regulatory T cell samples. The table came from immunoSEQ multiplex PCR; TCRdb's copy has only in-frame clones and leaves some out. The sample includes 900,000 or so clones, 15% to 20% of them seen just once. Sorting gave populations that all exceeded 98% purity.

The clonotype was recovered from a woman aged 18-35 years in good health. The V call is TRBV5-4, the J call TRBJ2-4, with no clear D. Sample: naive CD4+ T cells from blood. The CDR3 region is CASSFELGVGNIQYF. DNA for the CDR3: TGTGCCAGCAGCTTTGAGCTCGGAGTCGGTAACATTCAGTACTTC.